The present entry profiles one T cell receptor beta chain with its context. This sample is drawn from a study of cytomegalovirus exposure and HLA in healthy donors. Generated by immunoSEQ multiplex PCR, the TCRdb table keeps only in-frame clones and is missing some. The sample contains about 240,000 clones, around 87% of which appear only once. With 9 bases clipped from V and 3 bases from J, the junction kept 4 bases outside the gene matches. Germline V CDR1 and CDR2: LNHDA, SQIVND (reference sequence). This CDR3 region has 13 residues. The sample was PBMCs. The chain couples TRBV19 to TRBJ2-3, with 9 bases fitting TRBD1. This receptor was identified in a woman aged 25 to 39 in good health and CMV-seropositive. DNA for the CDR3: TGTGCCAGCCGGGACAGGGCTACAGATACGCAGTATTTT. This encodes CASRDRATDTQYF. Drawing the rest from reference TRBV19 and TRBJ2-3, the complete variable domain is DGGITQSPKYLFRKEGQNVTLSCEQNLNHDAMYWYRQDPGQGLRLIYYSQIVNDFQKGDIAEGYSVSREKKESFPLTVTSAQKNPTAFYLCASRDRATDTQYFGPGTRLTVL.